The 10 T cell receptor beta chains reported below all come from one sample, sequenced in a study of T-cell memory formation after mild COVID-19. TCRdb re-called the 5' RACE reads through MiXCR, storing one row per CDR3 protein. The repertoire holds roughly 150,000 distinct CDR3 sequences, with over 10% as singletons. The sequencing input was PBMCs or a T cell subset sorted from them (not recorded which). These receptors all come from a man aged 18 to 29 who had mild COVID-19 (a few samples of this study predate the infection). Cell type and time point are not known.

This clonotype has only a few counts. The chain has TRBV10-3 and TRBJ2-3; a possible D gene is TRBD1 (6 bases). Per germline, CDR1 ENHRY and CDR2 SYGVKD. The CDR3 totals 13 residues. The V and J ends lost 7 bases and 3 bases respectively, with 11 bases between them. The CDR3 bases are TGTGCCATCACTGGGGGCGAGACAGATACGCAGTATTTT. Translating it yields CAITGGETDTQYF.

This clonotype was observed many times. V gene TRBV4-3 combines with J gene TRBJ2-1; D ambiguous. The CDR3 sequence is 17 residues long. Deletions cut 1 base from V and 0 bases from J, with 13 bases between. CDR1 LGHNA and CDR2 YSLEER come from the germline V gene. This CDR3 reads CASSQVPASSSYNEQFF. In DNA form, the CDR3 reads TGCGCCAGCAGCCAAGTCCCCGCTTCGAGCTCCTACAATGAGCAGTTCTTC.

This clonotype showed up just a few times. The chain links TRBV27 to TRBJ2-2, with D unclear. The V and J ends lost 5 bases and 7 bases respectively, with 17 bases between them. The V gene's germline CDR1 is MNHEY and CDR2 SMNVEV (reference sequence). The CDR3 extends over 15 amino acids. DNA of the CDR3: TGTGCCAGCAGTCCGATGGGTCTACGGAGCGGGGAGCTGTTTTTT. Amino acid sequence: CASSPMGLRSGELFF.

This rearrangement joins TRBV12-3 or TRBV12-4 to TRBJ1-2; 7 bases line up with TRBD1. V shed 8 bases, J shed 8 bases, and the junction held 5 bases outside the gene matches. The CDR3 has 11 amino acids. The CDR3 is CASEGAEGYTF. Written as DNA, the CDR3 is TGTGCCAGCGAGGGGGCTGAGGGCTACACCTTC.

In this sample, this clonotype turned up a few times. The chain uses TRBV4-2 and TRBJ2-1, with TRBD2 matching over 11 bases. The CDR3 covers 17 residues. The germline V gene has CDR1 LGHNA and CDR2 YNFKEQ. With V trimmed by 3 bases and J by 10 bases, 14 bases remained unmatched. The CDR3 loop is CASSQPWGLAGGGEQFF. In DNA, the CDR3 is TGTGCCAGCAGCCAGCCCTGGGGCCTAGCGGGGGGCGGGGAGCAGTTCTTC.

The chain links TRBV7-2 to TRBJ2-5; D is possibly TRBD2 (5 bases). The CDR3 sequence is 13 residues long. CDR1 is SGHTA, CDR2 FQGNSA, per germline. The V gene lost 4 bases and the J gene lost 7 bases, with 13 bases spanning the gap. This CDR3 is CASSSPDSATQYF. The CDR3 DNA sequence: TGTGCCAGCAGCTCCCCGGACTCCGCGACCCAGTACTTC.

The gene calls are TRBV20-1 and TRBJ1-5; 9 nucleotides align to TRBD1. Germline trimming cut 6 bases from V and 4 bases from J; bases unmatched to any gene: 4. This CDR3 spans 13 amino acids. Germline V CDR1 and CDR2: DFQATT, SNEGSKA (reference sequence). CDR3 DNA sequence: TGCAGTGCGGCCGGGACAGGGAATCAGCCCCAGCATTTT. It yields the protein CSAAGTGNQPQHF.

This clonotype was found a few times. The rearrangement uses TRBV20-1 and TRBJ2-5; 7 nucleotides match TRBD2. CDR1 is DFQATT and CDR2 is SNEGSKA in the germline V gene (reference sequence). V lost 0 bases, J lost 4 bases, and 2 bases stayed unmatched. This CDR3 comprises 13 residues. The CDR3, as DNA: TGCAGTGCTAGAGAGGGGGGGATAGAGACCCAGTACTTC. Translation: CSAREGGIETQYF.

This chain joins TRBV20-1 and TRBJ2-5; 8 nucleotides align to TRBD1. The CDR3 is 13 residues long. Germline V gene sequence: CDR1 DFQATT, CDR2 SNEGSKA (reference sequence). The junction had 6 bases not matched to a gene; V was cut back by 7 bases and J by 2 bases. The CDR3 sequence: CSVTGVTQETQYF. The CDR3 nucleotides are TGCAGTGTGACAGGGGTGACACAAGAGACCCAGTACTTC.

This clonotype came up a few times. The J gene is TRBJ2-3, the V gene TRBV20-1; D is ambiguous. The CDR3 is 12 residues long. The V end lost 1 base, the J end lost 6 bases, and 8 bases lay between the germline ends. CDR1 DFQATT and CDR2 SNEGSKA come from the germline V gene (reference sequence). For the CDR3, the DNA is TGCAGTGCTAGAGGGGCCCCCGATACGCAGTATTTT. Amino acid sequence: CSARGAPDTQYF.